Here is one T cell receptor (beta chain) with its context. Its antigen is still unknown. There are no base qualities to consult, and no much larger clone falls within one base. Trimming costs V 5 bases and J 4 bases, and their ends lie 11 bases apart. From the germline V gene, CDR1 is KGHSH and CDR2 is LQKENI. The CDR3 contains 14 residues, cysteine and phenylalanine counted. Here the CDR3 DNA is all that survives: 42 bases in frame from base 1. The data were obtained in a study of blood T cell repertoires in COVID-19 (dated by TCRdb to 2019 to 2021). Regarding the research as a whole: The collaborator samples originated in the United States, Italy and Spain and spanned the acute and convalescent phases of COVID-19. The samples were drawn from two sources: the first 160 participants of the ongoing ImmuneRACE study, and 1,200 or so subjects contributed by 6 global collaborators. A de-identified subject ID, COVID-19 status, age in years and sex were almost always included in the sample metadata. Subjects who had been exposed to COVID-19, were actively infected with it, or had recovered from it provided the deeply sampled blood TCRbeta repertoires that made up the dataset. Where HLA class I and class II types were available, the types were taken from metadata supplied by the sample provider, not from assay-based typing. The repertoires were made available in a free public database intended to serve as a resource for research on the immune response to SARS-CoV-2. The material from the prospective study consisted of cDNA or gDNA derived from T cells, B-cell-depleted T cells, or PBMCs.

Participants in the prospective study were enrolled through a virtual design, were aged roughly 18 to 100 years, and lived in approximately 25 United States geographic areas. In the prospective study, cohorts were assigned on the basis of participant-reported clinical history obtained from a screening survey and a study questionnaire. In the prospective study, whole blood, serum and a nasopharyngeal or oropharyngeal swab were collected from each participant by mobile phlebotomists. Over a roughly 2-month period, participants in the prospective study had the option of providing additional blood draws and questionnaires. Before DNA extraction, blood samples from the prospective study were shipped at room temperature or frozen. Findings and caveats that apply to the study as a whole: How much clinical and demographic metadata was included differed by source and by participant, and the metadata was provided uncurated.

TCRbeta CDR3 regions were amplified from genomic DNA by means of the immunoSEQ Assay, a bias-controlled multiplex PCR. On the authors' methods: Within the assay, amplification of reference gene primers was used to estimate how many nucleated cells each sample contained. To quantify the absolute abundance of each unique TCRbeta CDR3 rearrangement, sequence reads were collapsed and filtered. For each sample, productive Simpson clonality was calculated as the square root of Simpson's diversity index across productive rearrangements. Drawn from immuneACCESS, this table holds only the in-frame rearrangements with V and J called that TCRdb kept. Clones are partly lost; checked studies trace under half to an unresolved V gene and leave the rest unexplained. Clone size and V and J calls were adopted from that table, with D and trimming inferred from the DNA. Present in this sample are around 49,000 clones, 70% to 80% of which were seen just once. The ten largest make up about 5.8% of the sample.

The TCR comes from a woman aged 50 to 60 with acute COVID-19. The sequencing sample was made of PBMCs or T cells enriched from blood (not recorded which). The chain is made from TRBV18 and TRBJ1-4; a tentative D match to TRBD1 spans 6 bases. The DNA sequence follows: TGTGCCAGCTCAGCACAGGGAGTTAATGAAAAACTGTTTTTT. Translated, this is CASSAQGVNEKLFF.